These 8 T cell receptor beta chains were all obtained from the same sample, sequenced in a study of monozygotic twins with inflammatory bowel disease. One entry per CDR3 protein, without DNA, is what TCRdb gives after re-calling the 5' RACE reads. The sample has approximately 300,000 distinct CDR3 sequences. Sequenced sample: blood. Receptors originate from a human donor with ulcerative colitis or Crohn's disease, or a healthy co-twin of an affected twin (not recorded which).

This chain's CDR3 is CASSGQPSSGNTIYF. This rearrangement joins TRBV2 to TRBJ1-3. The CDR3 has 15 amino acids. Germline V gene lookup returns CDR1 SNHLY and CDR2 FYNNEI. Complete variable domain (other parts from reference TRBV2 and TRBJ1-3): EPEVTQTPSHQVTQMGQEVILRCVPISNHLYFYWYRQILGQKVEFLVSFYNNEISEKSEIFDDQFSVERPDGSNFTLKIRSTKLEDSAMYFCASSGQPSSGNTIYFGEGSWLTVV.

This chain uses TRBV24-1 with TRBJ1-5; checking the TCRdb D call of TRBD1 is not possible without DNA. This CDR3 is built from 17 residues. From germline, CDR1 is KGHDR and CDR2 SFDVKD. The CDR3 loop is CATSGGSRSGSNQPQHF.

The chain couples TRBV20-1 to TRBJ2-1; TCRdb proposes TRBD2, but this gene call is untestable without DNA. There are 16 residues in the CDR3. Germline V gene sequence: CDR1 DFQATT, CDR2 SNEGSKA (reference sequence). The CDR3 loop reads CSAGPLAGRSYNEQFF.

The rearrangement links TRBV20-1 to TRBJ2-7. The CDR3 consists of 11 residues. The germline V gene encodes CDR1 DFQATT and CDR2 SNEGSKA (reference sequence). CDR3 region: CSASVGYEQYF.

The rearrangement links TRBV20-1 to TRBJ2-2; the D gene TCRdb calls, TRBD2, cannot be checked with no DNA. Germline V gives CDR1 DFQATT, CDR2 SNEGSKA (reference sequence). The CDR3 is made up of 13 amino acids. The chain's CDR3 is CSAQRARSGELFF.

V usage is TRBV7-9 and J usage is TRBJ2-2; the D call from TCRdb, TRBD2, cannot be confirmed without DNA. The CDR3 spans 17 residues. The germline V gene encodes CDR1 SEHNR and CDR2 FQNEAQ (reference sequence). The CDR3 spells CASRGLADAANTGELFF.

The CDR3: CASSYSGQYNEQFF. The V gene is TRBV6-5, the J gene TRBJ2-1; the TRBD1 assignment by TCRdb is unverifiable without DNA. The CDR3 runs 14 residues. Germline CDR1 MNHEY, CDR2 SVGAGI.

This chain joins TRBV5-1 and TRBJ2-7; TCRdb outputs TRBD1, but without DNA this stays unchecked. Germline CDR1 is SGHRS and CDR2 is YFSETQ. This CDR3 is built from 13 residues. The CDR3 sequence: CASREDRIYEQYF.